Sequencing of this T cell receptor (beta chain) was carried out in a study of radiotherapy plus CTLA-4 blockade in lung cancer. Study findings and constraints: In blood, after radiotherapy plus ipilimumab, tumor-derived TCR clones expanded.

The CDR3 is 13 amino acids. Germline CDR1 SGHTA, CDR2 FQGNSA. Produced via immunoSEQ multiplex PCR; TCRdb's table is partial and in-frame only. The data hold roughly 120,000 clones, with approximately 80% observed a single time. Comments on this clone: The antigen remains unidentified. At one end, the junction sequence differs from germline, possibly due to a read error.

Chemo-refractory metastatic non-small-cell lung cancer patients were treated with focal radiation plus CTLA-4 blockade with ipilimumab. This TCR came from a human donor with non-small cell lung cancer who had a partial response to radiotherapy plus ipilimumab. The input for sequencing was peripheral blood, taken from a patient treated with radiotherapy plus ipilimumab. The chain is built from TRBV7-2 and TRBJ1-2; D might be TRBD1 (5 bases). The CDR3 reads CASSPGANYGYTF. The CDR3 bases are TGTGCCAGCAGCCCTGGGGCTAATTATGGCTACACCTTC.